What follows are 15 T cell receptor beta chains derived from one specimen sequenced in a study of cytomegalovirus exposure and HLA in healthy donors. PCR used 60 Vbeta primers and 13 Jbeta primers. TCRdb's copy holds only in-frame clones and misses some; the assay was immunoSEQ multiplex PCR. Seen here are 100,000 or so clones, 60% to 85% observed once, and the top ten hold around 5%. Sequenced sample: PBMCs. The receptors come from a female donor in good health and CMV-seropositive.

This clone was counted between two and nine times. The CDR3 spells CASSVTIQVNTGELFF. The CDR3 coding sequence is TGTGCCAGCAGCGTAACTATACAGGTTAACACCGGGGAGCTGTTTTTT. The chain combines TRBV9 with TRBJ2-2; D is perhaps TRBD1 (5 bases). This CDR3 comprises 16 residues. Trimming shortened V by 1 base and J by 2 bases, and 12 bases separated the two germline ends. Germline lookup yields CDR1 SGDLS and CDR2 YYNGEE.

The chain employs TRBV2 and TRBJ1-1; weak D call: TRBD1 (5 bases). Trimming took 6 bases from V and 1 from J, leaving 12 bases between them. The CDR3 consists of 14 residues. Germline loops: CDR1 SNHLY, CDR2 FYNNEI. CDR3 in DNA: TGTGCCAGCAGGGGTTTGGGGGGGAACACTGAAGCTTTCTTT. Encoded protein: CASRGLGGNTEAFF.

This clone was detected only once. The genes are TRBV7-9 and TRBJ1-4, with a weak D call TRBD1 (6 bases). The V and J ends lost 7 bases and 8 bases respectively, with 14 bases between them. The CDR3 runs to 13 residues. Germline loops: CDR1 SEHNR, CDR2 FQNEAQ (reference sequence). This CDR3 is CASNPRGGEKLFF. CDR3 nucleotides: TGTGCCAGCAACCCCCGTGGGGGCGAAAAACTGTTTTTT. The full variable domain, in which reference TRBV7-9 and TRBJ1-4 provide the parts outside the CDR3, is DTGVSQNPRHKITKRGQNVTFRCDPISEHNRLYWYRQTLGQGPEFLTYFQNEAQLEKSRLLSDRFSAERPKGSFSTLEIQRTEQGDSAMYLCASNPRGGEKLFFGSGTQLSVL.

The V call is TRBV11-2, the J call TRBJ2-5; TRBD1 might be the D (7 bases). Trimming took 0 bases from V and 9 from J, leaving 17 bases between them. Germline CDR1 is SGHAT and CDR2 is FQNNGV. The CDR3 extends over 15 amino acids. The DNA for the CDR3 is TGTGCCAGCAGCTTAGATGTAGGCAGGGGGGTGTCCCAGTACTTC. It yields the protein CASSLDVGRGVSQYF. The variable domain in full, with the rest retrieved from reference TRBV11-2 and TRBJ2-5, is EAGVAQSPRYKIIEKRQSVAFWCNPISGHATLYWYQQILGQGPKLLIQFQNNGVVDDSQLPKDRFSAERLKGVDSTLKIQPAKLEDSAVYLCASSLDVGRGVSQYFGPGTRLLVL.

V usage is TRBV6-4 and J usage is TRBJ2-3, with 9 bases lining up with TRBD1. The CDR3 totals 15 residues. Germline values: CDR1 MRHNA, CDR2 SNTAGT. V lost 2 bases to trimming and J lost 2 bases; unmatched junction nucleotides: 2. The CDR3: CASSDGTGFTDTQYF. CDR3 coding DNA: TGTGCCAGCAGTGACGGGACAGGGTTCACAGATACGCAGTATTTT.

CDR3 sequence reads: CASSQGAGTNQETQYF. The CDR3 DNA sequence: TGTGCCAGCAGCCAAGGGGCGGGAACCAACCAAGAGACCCAGTACTTC. V usage is TRBV7-2 and J usage is TRBJ2-5; tentative D call: TRBD2 (6 bases). The V gene lost 5 bases and the J gene lost 0 bases, with 16 bases spanning the gap. Looked up from germline, CDR1 is SGHTA and CDR2 is FQGNSA. The CDR3 spans 16 residues.

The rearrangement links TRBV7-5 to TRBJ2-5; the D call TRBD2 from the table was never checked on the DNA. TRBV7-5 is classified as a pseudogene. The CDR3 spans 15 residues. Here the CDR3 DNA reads TGTGCCAGAAGCGGACGACTAGCGGGAGAAGAGACCCAGTACTTC. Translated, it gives CARSGRLAGEETQYF.

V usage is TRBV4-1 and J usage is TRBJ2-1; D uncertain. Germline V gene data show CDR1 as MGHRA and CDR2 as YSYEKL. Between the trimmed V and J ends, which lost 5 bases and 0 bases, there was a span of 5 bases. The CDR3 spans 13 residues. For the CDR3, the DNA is TGCGCCAGCAGCTCCCTCTCCTACAATGAGCAGTTCTTC. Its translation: CASSSLSYNEQFF.

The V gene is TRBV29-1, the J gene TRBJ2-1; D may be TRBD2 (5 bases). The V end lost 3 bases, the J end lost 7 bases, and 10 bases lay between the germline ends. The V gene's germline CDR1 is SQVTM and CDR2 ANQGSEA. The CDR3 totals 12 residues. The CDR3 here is CSVDGIGNEQFF. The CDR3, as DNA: TGCAGCGTTGACGGGATTGGGAATGAGCAGTTCTTC.

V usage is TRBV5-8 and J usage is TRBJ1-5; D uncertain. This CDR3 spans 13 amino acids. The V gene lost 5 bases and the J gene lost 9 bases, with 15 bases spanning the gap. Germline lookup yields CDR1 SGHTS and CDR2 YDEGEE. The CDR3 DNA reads TGTGCCAGCAGTGCGGGGAGGGAGGGGCCCCAGCATTTT. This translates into CASSAGREGPQHF.

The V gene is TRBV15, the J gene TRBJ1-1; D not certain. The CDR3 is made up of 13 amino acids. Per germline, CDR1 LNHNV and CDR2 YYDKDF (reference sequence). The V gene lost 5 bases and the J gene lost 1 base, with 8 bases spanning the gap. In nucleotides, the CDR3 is TGTGCCACCAGCGCGTTAAGGAACACTGAAGCTTTCTTT. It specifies CATSALRNTEAFF.

CDR3 nucleotide sequence: TGTGCCAGCAGTGCCAATTTAGCGGGAGCCAAAAACATTCAGTACTTC. Translation: CASSANLAGAKNIQYF. The rearrangement joins TRBV2 to TRBJ2-4, with 7 bases fitting TRBD2. Unmatched junction bases numbered 6, after V lost 4 bases and J lost 0 bases. Per germline, CDR1 SNHLY and CDR2 FYNNEI. This CDR3 is 16 amino acids long.

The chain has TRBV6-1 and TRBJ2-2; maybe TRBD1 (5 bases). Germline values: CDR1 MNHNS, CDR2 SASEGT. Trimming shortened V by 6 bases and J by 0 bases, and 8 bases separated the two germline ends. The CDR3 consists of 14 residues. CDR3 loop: CASRGRANTGELFF. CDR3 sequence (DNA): TGTGCCAGCAGAGGCAGGGCGAACACCGGGGAGCTGTTTTTT.

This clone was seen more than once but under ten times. The CDR3 region is CASSFRAGGRTDTQYF. CDR3 nucleotide sequence: TGTGCCAGCAGCTTCCGGGCGGGGGGGAGGACAGATACGCAGTATTTT. The rearrangement uses TRBV7-2 and TRBJ2-3; 9 bases map to TRBD2. V shed 3 bases, J shed 3 bases, and the junction held 7 bases outside the gene matches. The germline V gene encodes CDR1 SGHTA and CDR2 FQGNSA. CDR3 length equals 16 residues.

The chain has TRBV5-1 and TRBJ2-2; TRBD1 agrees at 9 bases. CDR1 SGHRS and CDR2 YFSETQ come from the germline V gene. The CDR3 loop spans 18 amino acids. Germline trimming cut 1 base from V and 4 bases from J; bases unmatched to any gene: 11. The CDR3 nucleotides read TGCGCCAGCAGCTTGACAGGGGGCGTAGGATTATTCACCGGGGAGCTGTTTTTT. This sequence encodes CASSLTGGVGLFTGELFF.